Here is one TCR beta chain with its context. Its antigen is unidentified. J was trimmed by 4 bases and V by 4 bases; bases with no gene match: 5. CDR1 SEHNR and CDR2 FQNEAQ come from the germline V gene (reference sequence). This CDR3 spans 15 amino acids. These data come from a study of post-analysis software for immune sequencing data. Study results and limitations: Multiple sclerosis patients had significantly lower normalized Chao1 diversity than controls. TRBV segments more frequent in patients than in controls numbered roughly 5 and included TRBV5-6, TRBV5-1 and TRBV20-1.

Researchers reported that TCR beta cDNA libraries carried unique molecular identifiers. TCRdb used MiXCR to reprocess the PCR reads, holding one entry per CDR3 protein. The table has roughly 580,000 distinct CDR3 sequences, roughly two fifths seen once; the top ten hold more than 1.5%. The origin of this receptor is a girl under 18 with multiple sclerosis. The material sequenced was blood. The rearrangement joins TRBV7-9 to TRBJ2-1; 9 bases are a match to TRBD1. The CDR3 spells CASSSQGQGYNEQFF. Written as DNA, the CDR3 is TGTGCCAGCAGCTCACAGGGACAGGGTTACAATGAGCAGTTCTTC.